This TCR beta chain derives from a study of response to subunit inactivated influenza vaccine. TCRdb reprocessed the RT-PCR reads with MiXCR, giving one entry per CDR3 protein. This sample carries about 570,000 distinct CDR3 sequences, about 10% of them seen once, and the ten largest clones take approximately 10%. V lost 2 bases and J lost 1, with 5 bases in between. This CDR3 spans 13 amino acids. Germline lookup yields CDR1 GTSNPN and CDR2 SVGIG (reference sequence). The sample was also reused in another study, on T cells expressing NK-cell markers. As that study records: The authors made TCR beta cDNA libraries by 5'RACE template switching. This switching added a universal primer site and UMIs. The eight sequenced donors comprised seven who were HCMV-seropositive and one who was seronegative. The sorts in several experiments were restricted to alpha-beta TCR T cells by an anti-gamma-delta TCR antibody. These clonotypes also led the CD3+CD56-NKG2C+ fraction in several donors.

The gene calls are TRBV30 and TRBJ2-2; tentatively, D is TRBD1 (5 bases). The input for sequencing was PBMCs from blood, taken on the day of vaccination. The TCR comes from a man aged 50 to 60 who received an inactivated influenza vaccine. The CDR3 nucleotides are TGTGCCTGGAGTACAGGGAACACCGGGGAGCTGTTTTTT. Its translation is CAWSTGNTGELFF.